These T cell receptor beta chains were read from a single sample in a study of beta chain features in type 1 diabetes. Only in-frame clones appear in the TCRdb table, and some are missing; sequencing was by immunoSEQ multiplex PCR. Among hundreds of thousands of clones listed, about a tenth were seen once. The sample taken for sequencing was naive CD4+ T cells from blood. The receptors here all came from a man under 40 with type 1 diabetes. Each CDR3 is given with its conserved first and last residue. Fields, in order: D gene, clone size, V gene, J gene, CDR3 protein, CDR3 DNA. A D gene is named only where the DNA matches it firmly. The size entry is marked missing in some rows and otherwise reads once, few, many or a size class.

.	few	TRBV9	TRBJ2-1	CASSVGLDSISYNEQFF	TGTGCCAGCAGCGTAGGACTGGACAGCATCTCCTACAATGAGCAGTTCTTC
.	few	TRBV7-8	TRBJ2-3	CASSLIVTSTDTQYF	TGTGCCAGCAGCTTAATTGTTACTAGCACAGATACGCAGTATTTT
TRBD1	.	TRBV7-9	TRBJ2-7	CASSLARDSHPYEQYF	TGTGCCAGCAGCTTAGCGAGGGACAGTCACCCATACGAGCAGTACTTC
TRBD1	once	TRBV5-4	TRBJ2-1	CASSSGQGSYNEQFF	TGTGCCAGCAGCTCGGGACAGGGGAGTTACAATGAGCAGTTCTTC
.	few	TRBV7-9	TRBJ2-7	CASSFGGLLEQYF	TGTGCCAGCAGCTTCGGCGGGTTGCTCGAGCAGTACTTC
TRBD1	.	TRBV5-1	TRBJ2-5	CASSSGTGQETQYF	TGCGCCAGCAGCTCCGGGACAGGACAAGAGACCCAGTACTTC
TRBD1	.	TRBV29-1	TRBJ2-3	CSVEVLWGTGRDTQYF	TGCAGCGTTGAAGTCTTATGGGGGACAGGGAGAGATACGCAGTATTTT
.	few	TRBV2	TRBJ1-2	CAISNGSQGYGYTF	TGTGCCATCTCGAACGGTTCCCAGGGCTATGGCTACACCTTC
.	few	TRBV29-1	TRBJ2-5	CSVSGTGTQYF	TGCAGCGTTTCTGGCACAGGGACCCAGTACTTC
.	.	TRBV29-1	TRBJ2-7	CSVEDTGRRQYF	TGCAGCGTTGAAGATACAGGACGACGGCAGTACTTC
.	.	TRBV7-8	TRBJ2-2	CASSSTRTVRAGELFF	TGTGCCAGCAGCTCGACCCGGACAGTTCGCGCCGGGGAGCTGTTTTTT
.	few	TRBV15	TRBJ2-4	CATSSLEARWAKNIQYF	TGTGCCACCAGCAGTCTTGAGGCCCGGTGGGCCAAAAACATTCAGTACTTC
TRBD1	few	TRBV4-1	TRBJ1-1	CASSTGTGGARWLTEAFF	TGCGCCAGCAGCACCGGGACAGGGGGCGCGCGATGGTTAACTGAAGCTTTCTTT
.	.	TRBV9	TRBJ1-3	CASSVERVSYGNTIYF	TGTGCCAGCAGCGTAGAACGGGTTTCGTATGGAAACACCATATATTTT
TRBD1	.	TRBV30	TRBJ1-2	CAWSLKGARGYTF	TGTGCCTGGAGTTTGAAGGGGGCTCGGGGCTACACCTTC
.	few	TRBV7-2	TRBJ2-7	CASSLSSYEQYF	TGTGCCAGCAGCTTATCCAGCTACGAGCAGTACTTC
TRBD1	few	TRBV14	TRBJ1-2	CASSQVGTGDGYTF	TGTGCCAGCAGCCAGGTTGGGACAGGGGATGGCTACACCTTC
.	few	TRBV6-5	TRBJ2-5	CASSYSGLETQYF	TGTGCCAGCAGTTACTCTGGGCTGGAGACCCAGTACTTC
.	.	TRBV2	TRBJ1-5	CASRGARTNSNQPQHF	TGTGCCAGCAGGGGGGCAAGAACAAATAGCAATCAGCCCCAGCATTTT
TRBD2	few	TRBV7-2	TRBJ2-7	CASSTAGGEQYF	TGTGCCAGCAGCACCGCGGGGGGCGAGCAGTACTTC
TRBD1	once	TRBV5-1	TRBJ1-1	CASSWQTGMNTEAFF	TGCGCCAGCAGCTGGCAGACAGGGATGAACACTGAAGCTTTCTTT
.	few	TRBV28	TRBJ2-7	CASRPTARYEQYF	TGTGCCAGCCGCCCTACAGCTCGCTACGAGCAGTACTTC
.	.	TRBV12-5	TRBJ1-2	CASGWTGVGYTF	TGTGCTAGTGGTTGGACGGGAGTTGGCTACACCTTC
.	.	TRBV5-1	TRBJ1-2	CASSLGTGSYGYTF	TGCGCCAGCAGCTTAGGAACAGGGTCCTATGGCTACACCTTC
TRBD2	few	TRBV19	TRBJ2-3	CASSMSSGGLDTQYF	TGTGCCAGTAGTATGTCTAGCGGGGGCTTAGATACGCAGTATTTT